One and the same sample provided the 17 T cell receptor beta chains below, sequenced in a study of cytomegalovirus exposure and HLA in healthy donors. Both 60 Vbeta primers and 13 Jbeta primers went into the PCR. The table came from immunoSEQ multiplex PCR; TCRdb's copy has only in-frame clones and leaves some out. Found here are about 54,000 clones; the top ten clones hold approximately 6.8%. What was sequenced was PBMCs. These receptors all stem from a middle-aged woman in good health and CMV-seronegative.

J is TRBJ2-5 and V is TRBV9; a weak D match, TRBD2 (6 bases). Germline CDR1 is SGDLS and CDR2 is YYNGEE. Trimming cost V 4 bases and J 4 bases, with 14 bases left between them. The CDR3 is made up of 14 amino acids. In DNA form, the CDR3 reads TGTGCCAGCAGCCCCCCGGGACTTTCAGAGACCCAGTACTTC. Its protein is CASSPPGLSETQYF. Together with reference TRBV9 and TRBJ2-5, the CDR3 gives the full variable domain: DSGVTQTPKHLITATGQRVTLRCSPRSGDLSVYWYQQSLDQGLQFLIQYYNGEERAKGNILERFSAQQFPDLHSELNLSSLELGDSALYFCASSPPGLSETQYFGPGTRLLVL.

The chain is built from TRBV6-1 and TRBJ2-7, with D possibly matching TRBD1 (6 bases). The CDR3 has 13 amino acids. V lost 6 bases and J lost 1, with 10 bases in between. CDR1 is MNHNS, CDR2 SASEGT, per germline. Written as DNA, the CDR3 is TGTGCCAGCAGACGACAGGAGTCCTACGAGCAGTACTTC. Residues: CASRRQESYEQYF.

The chain recombines TRBV5-1 with TRBJ1-2, with 8 bases lining up with TRBD1. Losses at the gene ends were 0 bases for V and 4 bases for J; bases not matched to a gene: 11. Germline V gene lookup returns CDR1 SGHRS and CDR2 YFSETQ. The CDR3 length is 17 residues. The CDR3 loop reads CASSLGTGQVALYGYTF. In nucleotides, the CDR3 is TGCGCCAGCAGCTTGGGGACGGGACAGGTAGCCCTCTATGGCTACACCTTC.

The rearrangement uses TRBV7-6 and TRBJ2-1, with D unresolved. From germline, CDR1 is SGHVS and CDR2 FNYEAQ. Trimming took 3 bases from V and 0 from J, leaving 9 bases between them. The CDR3 is 15 amino acids. The DNA of the CDR3 is TGTGCCAGCAGCTTTGAGTTTAGCTCCTACAATGAGCAGTTCTTC. Its translation is CASSFEFSSYNEQFF.

V is TRBV5-1 and J is TRBJ1-1; D gene ambiguous. This CDR3 spans 14 amino acids. V was trimmed by 6 bases and J by 2 bases, leaving 14 bases between them. CDR1 is SGHRS and CDR2 is YFSETQ in the germline V gene. CDR3 loop: CASKERPDNTEAFF. The CDR3 nucleotides read TGCGCCAGCAAAGAACGCCCAGATAACACTGAAGCTTTCTTT.

The V and J genes are TRBV5-6 and TRBJ1-2; D not resolved. V shed 3 bases and J shed 4 bases, with 19 bases lying between them. Looked up from germline, CDR1 is SGHDT and CDR2 is YYEEEE. The CDR3 is 16 amino acids. The CDR3 DNA reads TGTGCCAGCAGCTCCCGAGGTGGGTTATGGTCCTATGGCTACACCTTC. It codes for CASSSRGGLWSYGYTF.

The chain combines TRBV18 with TRBJ1-6; 11 bases agree with TRBD1. The CDR3 covers 19 residues. Germline V gene sequence: CDR1 KGHSH, CDR2 LQKENI. V gave up 3 bases and J gave up 4 bases; unmatched junction bases: 11. The CDR3 region is CASSPEDPGQGEYNSPLHF. CDR3 DNA sequence: TGTGCCAGCTCACCTGAGGACCCGGGACAGGGGGAATATAATTCACCCCTCCACTTT. The full variable domain, with the rest looked up from reference TRBV18 and TRBJ1-6, is NAGVMQNPRHLVRRRGQEARLRCSPMKGHSHVYWYRQLPEEGLKFMVYLQKENIIDESGMPKERFSAEFPKEGPSILRIQQVVRGDSAAYFCASSPEDPGQGEYNSPLHFGNGTRLTVT.

Worth noting for this clone: A read error may produce the germline difference seen at one junction end. The chain combines TRBV10-2 with TRBJ2-1; TRBD1 aligns across 8 bases. The CDR3 covers 16 residues. Germline CDR1 WSHSY, CDR2 SAAADI. The CDR3 reads CASIESAGTGHNEQFF. As DNA, the CDR3 is TGCGCCAGCATTGAGTCCGCCGGGACAGGCCACAATGAGCAGTTCTTC.

This chain joins TRBV18 and TRBJ2-3, with 7 bases lining up with TRBD1. CDR1 and CDR2 (germline): KGHSH, LQKENI. Trimming removed 3 bases from V and 0 bases from J; junction bases left unmatched: 0. This CDR3 contains 14 residues. For the CDR3, the DNA is TGTGCCAGCTCACCGGGACAGAGCACAGATACGCAGTATTTT. Translated, it gives CASSPGQSTDTQYF.

The J gene is TRBJ2-5, the V gene TRBV27; 14 positions match TRBD2. This CDR3 has 16 residues. Germline V gene lookup returns CDR1 MNHEY and CDR2 SMNVEV (reference sequence). Germline trimming cut 5 bases from V and 1 base from J; bases unmatched to any gene: 3. Written as DNA, the CDR3 is TGTGCCAGCAGTACCGGACTAGCGGGGGGCCAAGAGACCCAGTACTTC. Amino acids: CASSTGLAGGQETQYF.

The gene calls are TRBV28 and TRBJ2-7; no clear D. CDR3 length: 15 residues. V was shortened by 4 bases and J by 4 bases, with 17 bases between the two germline ends. Germline CDR1 reads MDHEN; CDR2 reads SYDVKM. The CDR3 here is CASSSPTTTQYEQYF. CDR3 nucleotides: TGTGCCAGCAGTTCCCCGACGACAACTCAGTACGAGCAGTACTTC.

Concerning this clone: A junction end diverges from the germline sequence, so it may reflect a read error. V gene TRBV19 combines with J gene TRBJ1-5, with D perhaps matching TRBD1 (5 bases). The CDR3 is 13 amino acids. Germline V lookup: CDR1 LNHDA, CDR2 SQIVND (reference sequence). For the CDR3, the DNA is TGTGCCACCCGTTGGGGGAGGGATCAACCCCAGCATTTT. Translating gives CATRWGRDQPQHF.

The DNA of the CDR3 is TGTGCCAGTAGTATACCGGGGGGTAGCAATCAGCCCCAGCATTTT. It encodes CASSIPGGSNQPQHF. The gene calls are TRBV19 and TRBJ1-5, with a tentative D call TRBD1 (5 bases). Germline V gene sequence: CDR1 LNHDA, CDR2 SQIVND (reference sequence). V was clipped by 2 bases and J by 0 bases, with 8 bases between them. This CDR3 has 15 residues.

This rearrangement joins TRBV2 to TRBJ2-3; 7 bases match TRBD2. Trimming cost V 4 bases and J 1 base; bases outside gene matches: 2. The germline CDR1 and CDR2 sequences are SNHLY and FYNNEI. CDR3 length equals 14 residues. CDR3 protein: CASSGLARTDTQYF. In DNA, the CDR3 is TGTGCCAGCAGTGGACTAGCACGCACAGATACGCAGTATTTT.

The V and J genes are TRBV6-5 and TRBJ2-5; no definite D call. The germline V gene has CDR1 MNHEY and CDR2 SVGAGI. The CDR3 sequence is 12 residues long. Between the trimmed V and J ends, which lost 6 bases and 5 bases, there was a span of 10 bases. CDR3 sequence reads: CASSPAQETQYF. In nucleotides, the CDR3 is TGTGCCAGCAGCCCTGCCCAGGAGACCCAGTACTTC.

This chain links TRBV2 with TRBJ1-4, with 10 nucleotides matching TRBD1. After removal of 10 bases from V and 3 bases from J, the junction contained 8 bases not matched to a gene. This CDR3 is built from 15 residues. CDR1 and CDR2 (germline): SNHLY, FYNNEI. The CDR3 spells CATRQGAQPNEKLFF. The CDR3 DNA follows: TGTGCCACCCGACAGGGGGCGCAACCTAATGAAAAACTGTTTTTT.

For this clone: An end of the junction does not agree with germline; a read error may underlie this. The chain carries TRBV30 and TRBJ2-3, with TRBD2 matching 7 bases. The CDR3 covers 15 residues. Looked up from germline, CDR1 is GTSNPN and CDR2 is SVGIG (reference sequence). Here the CDR3 reads CAWSLTGGSTDKQYF. CDR3 coding DNA: TGTGCCTGGAGTTTAACGGGGGGAAGCACAGATAAGCAGTATTTT.